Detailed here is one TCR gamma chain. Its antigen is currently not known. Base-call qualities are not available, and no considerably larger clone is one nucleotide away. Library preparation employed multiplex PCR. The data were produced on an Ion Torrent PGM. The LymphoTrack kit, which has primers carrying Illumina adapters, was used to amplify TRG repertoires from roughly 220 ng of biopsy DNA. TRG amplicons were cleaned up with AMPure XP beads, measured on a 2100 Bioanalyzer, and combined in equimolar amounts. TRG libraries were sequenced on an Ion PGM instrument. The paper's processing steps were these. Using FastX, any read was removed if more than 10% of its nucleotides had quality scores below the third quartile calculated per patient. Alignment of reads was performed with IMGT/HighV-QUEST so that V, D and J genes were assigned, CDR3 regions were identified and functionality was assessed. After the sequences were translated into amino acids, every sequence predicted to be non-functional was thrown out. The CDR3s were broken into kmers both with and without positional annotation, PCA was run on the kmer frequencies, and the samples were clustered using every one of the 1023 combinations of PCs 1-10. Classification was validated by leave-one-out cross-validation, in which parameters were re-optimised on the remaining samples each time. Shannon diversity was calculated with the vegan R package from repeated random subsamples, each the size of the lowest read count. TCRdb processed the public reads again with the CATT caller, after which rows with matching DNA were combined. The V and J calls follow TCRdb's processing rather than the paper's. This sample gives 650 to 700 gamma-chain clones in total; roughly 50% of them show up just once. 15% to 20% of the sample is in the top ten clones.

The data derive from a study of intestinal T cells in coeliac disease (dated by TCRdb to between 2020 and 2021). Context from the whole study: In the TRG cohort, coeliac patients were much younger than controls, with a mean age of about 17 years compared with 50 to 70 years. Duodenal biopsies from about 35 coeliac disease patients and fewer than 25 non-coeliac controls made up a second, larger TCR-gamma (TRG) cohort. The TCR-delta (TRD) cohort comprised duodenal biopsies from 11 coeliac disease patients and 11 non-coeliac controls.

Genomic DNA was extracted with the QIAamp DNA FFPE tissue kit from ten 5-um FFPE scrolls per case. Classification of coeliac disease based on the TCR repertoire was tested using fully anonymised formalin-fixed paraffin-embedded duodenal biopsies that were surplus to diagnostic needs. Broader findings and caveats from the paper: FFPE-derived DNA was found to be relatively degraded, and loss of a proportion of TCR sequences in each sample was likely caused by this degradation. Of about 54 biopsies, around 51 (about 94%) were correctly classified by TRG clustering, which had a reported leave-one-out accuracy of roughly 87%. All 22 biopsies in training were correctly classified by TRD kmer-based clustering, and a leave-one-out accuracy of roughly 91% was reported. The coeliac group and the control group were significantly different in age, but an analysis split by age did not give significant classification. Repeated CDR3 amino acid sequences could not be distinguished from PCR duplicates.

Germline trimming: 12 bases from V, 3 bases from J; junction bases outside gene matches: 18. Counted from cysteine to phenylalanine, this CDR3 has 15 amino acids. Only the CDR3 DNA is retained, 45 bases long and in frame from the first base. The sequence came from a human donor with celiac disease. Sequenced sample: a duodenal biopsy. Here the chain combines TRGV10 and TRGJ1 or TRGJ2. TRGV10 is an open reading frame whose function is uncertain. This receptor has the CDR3 CAAWDYRRVYYKKLF. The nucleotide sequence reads TGTGCTGCATGGGATTATAGGCGAGTTTATTATAAGAAACTCTTT.